This T cell receptor beta chain comes out of a study of response to subunit inactivated influenza vaccine. Study-level points and caveats: T cells newly recruited by each seasonal influenza vaccination are few, the authors suggested.

One entry per CDR3 protein, called by TCRdb with MiXCR from the RT-PCR reads. The sample records roughly 500,000 distinct CDR3 sequences, 16% being singletons. The J segment lost 1 base and the V segment lost 3 bases, leaving 2 bases of the junction unmatched. Looked up from germline, CDR1 is SGHRS and CDR2 is YFSETQ. The CDR3 runs to 15 residues. As to this clonotype: What it binds is unknown.

The receptor was derived from a man aged 45 to 70 who received an inactivated influenza vaccine. The chain couples TRBV5-1 to TRBJ2-2; TRBD1 aligns across 8 bases. The starting material was CD4+ T cells sorted from PBMCs, obtained 23 to 25 months after vaccination. This CDR3 reads CASSWDRKNTGELFF. CDR3 in DNA: TGCGCCAGCAGCTGGGACAGGAAGAACACCGGGGAGCTGTTTTTT.